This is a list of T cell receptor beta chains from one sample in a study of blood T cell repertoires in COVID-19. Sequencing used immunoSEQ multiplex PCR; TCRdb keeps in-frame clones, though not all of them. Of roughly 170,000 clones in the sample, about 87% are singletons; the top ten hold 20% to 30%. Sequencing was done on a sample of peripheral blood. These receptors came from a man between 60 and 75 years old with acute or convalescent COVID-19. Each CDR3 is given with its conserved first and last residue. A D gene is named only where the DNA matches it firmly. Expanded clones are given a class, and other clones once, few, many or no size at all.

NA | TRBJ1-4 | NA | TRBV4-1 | CASSQSHKQNEKLFF | TGCGCCAGCAGCCAATCGCATAAGCAAAATGAAAAACTGTTTTTT
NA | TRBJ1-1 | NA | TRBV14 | CASTSWGEKSTEAFF | TGTGCCAGCACCTCCTGGGGGGAAAAGAGCACTGAAGCTTTCTTT
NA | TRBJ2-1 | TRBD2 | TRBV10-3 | CAISDPSGSTNEQFF | TGTGCCATCAGTGACCCTAGCGGAAGTACCAATGAGCAGTTCTTC
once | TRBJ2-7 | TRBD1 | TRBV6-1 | CASSELGQSYEQYF | TGTGCCAGCAGTGAATTGGGACAGTCCTACGAGCAGTACTTC
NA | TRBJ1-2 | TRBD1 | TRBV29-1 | CSVDVRDRGLYGYTF | TGCAGCGTTGACGTCCGGGACAGGGGCCTCTATGGCTACACCTTC
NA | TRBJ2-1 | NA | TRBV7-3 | CASSATPDYSNEQFF | TGTGCCAGCAGCGCGACGCCGGACTACTCCAATGAGCAGTTCTTC
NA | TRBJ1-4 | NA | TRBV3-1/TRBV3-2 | CASGPQGRPGKLFF | TGTGCCAGCGGCCCACAGGGTAGGCCCGGAAAACTGTTTTTT
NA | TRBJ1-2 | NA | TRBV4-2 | CASSQDDRQGYTF | TGTGCCAGCAGCCAAGATGACAGGCAGGGCTACACCTTC
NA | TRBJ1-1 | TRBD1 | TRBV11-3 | CASSYRGPGTEAFF | TGTGCCAGCAGCTACAGGGGGCCGGGCACTGAAGCTTTCTTT
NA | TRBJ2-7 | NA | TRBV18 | CASSSGHEQYF | TGTGCCAGCTCGAGCGGGCACGAGCAGTACTTC
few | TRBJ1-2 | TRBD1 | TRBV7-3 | CASSLLRTGRRTF | TGTGCCAGCAGCTTACTCCGGACAGGCCGGCGGACCTTC
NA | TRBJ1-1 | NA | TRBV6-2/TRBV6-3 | CASSYLDTEAFF | TGTGCCAGCAGTTACCTCGACACTGAAGCTTTCTTT
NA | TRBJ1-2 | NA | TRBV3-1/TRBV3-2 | CASSQDNDGYTF | TGTGCCAGCAGCCAAGATAATGATGGCTACACCTTC
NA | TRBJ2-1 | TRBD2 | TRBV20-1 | CSASAGTSGNEQFF | TGCAGTGCTAGTGCCGGGACTAGTGGCAATGAGCAGTTCTTC
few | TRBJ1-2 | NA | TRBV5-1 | CASSLQQLEGYTF | TGCGCCAGCAGCTTGCAACAACTAGAGGGCTACACCTTC
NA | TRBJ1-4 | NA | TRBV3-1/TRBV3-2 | CASSQGWREEKLFF | TGTGCCAGCAGCCAAGGATGGAGGGAGGAAAAACTGTTTTTT
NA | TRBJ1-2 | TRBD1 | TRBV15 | CATSRIRQGARGYTF | TGTGCCACCAGCAGAATTAGACAGGGGGCGAGAGGCTACACCTTC
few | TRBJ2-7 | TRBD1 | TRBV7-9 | CASSSLAGSGGTYEQYF | TGTGCCAGCAGCTCTCTAGCCGGATCAGGGGGTACCTACGAGCAGTACTTC
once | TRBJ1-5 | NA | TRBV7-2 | CASSPGGVNQPQHF | TGTGCCAGCAGCCCCGGAGGGGTCAATCAGCCCCAGCATTTT
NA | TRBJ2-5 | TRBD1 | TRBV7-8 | CASSSAGQGEKTQYF | TGTGCCAGCAGCTCAGCGGGACAGGGGGAGAAGACCCAGTACTTC
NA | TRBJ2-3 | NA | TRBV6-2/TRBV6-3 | CASSYSFRNTQYF | TGTGCCAGCAGTTACTCGTTTAGAAATACGCAGTATTTT
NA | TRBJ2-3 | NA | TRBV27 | CASSPRSDTQYF | TGTGCCAGCAGCCCCAGGTCTGATACGCAGTATTTT
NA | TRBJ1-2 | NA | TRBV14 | CASSPRGNYGYTF | TGTGCCAGCAGCCCGAGGGGGAACTATGGCTACACCTTC
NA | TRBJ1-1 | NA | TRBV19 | CASSNSFTGRFTEAFF | TGTGCCAGTAGTAATTCATTTACAGGAAGATTCACTGAAGCTTTCTTT
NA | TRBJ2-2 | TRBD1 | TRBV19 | CASSIDQRQGANTGELFF | TGTGCCAGTAGTATAGATCAGAGACAGGGGGCTAACACCGGGGAGCTGTTTTTT
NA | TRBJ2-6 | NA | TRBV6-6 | CASSPQVFSSGANVLTF | TGTGCCAGCAGTCCCCAGGTTTTCAGCTCTGGGGCCAACGTCCTGACTTTC
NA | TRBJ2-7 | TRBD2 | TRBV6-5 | CASRGTTYEQYF | TGTGCCAGCAGGGGGACTACCTACGAGCAGTACTTC
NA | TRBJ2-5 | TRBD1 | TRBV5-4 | CASSYTGEETQYF | TGTGCCAGCAGCTACACAGGGGAGGAGACCCAGTACTTC
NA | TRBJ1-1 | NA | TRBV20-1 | CSAPGGSGAFF | TGCAGTGCCCCGGGAGGCTCCGGAGCTTTCTTT
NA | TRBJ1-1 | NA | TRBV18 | CASSPSGVSNTEAFF | TGTGCCAGCTCACCCTCAGGGGTCTCGAACACTGAAGCTTTCTTT
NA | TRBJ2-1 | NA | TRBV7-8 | CASSFGDGEQFF | TGTGCCAGCAGCTTCGGAGACGGGGAGCAGTTCTTC
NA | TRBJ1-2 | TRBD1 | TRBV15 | CATSRPPGQGASGYTF | TGTGCCACCAGCAGACCTCCGGGACAGGGGGCTTCTGGCTACACCTTC